The 9 T cell receptor beta chains below come from one sample, sequenced in a study of OX40 agonist ivuxolimab in advanced cancers. Measured with immunoSEQ multiplex PCR; TCRdb has only the in-frame clones, and not every one. The sample consists of about 100,000 clones, approximately 90% of them appearing once. Source: CD4+ or CD8+ T cells sorted from blood, taken in a trial of the OX40 agonist ivuxolimab. These receptors originate from an adult with an advanced solid tumor such as melanoma, head and neck, liver or kidney cancer.

The chain carries TRBV7-8 and TRBJ2-3; no firm D call. Deletions cut 2 bases from V and 1 base from J, with 7 bases between. The CDR3 totals 14 residues. The germline CDR1 and CDR2 sequences are SGHVS and FQNEAQ. The CDR3 sequence: CASSLFDGTDTQYF. CDR3 bases: TGTGCCAGCAGCTTATTTGACGGCACAGATACGCAGTATTTT. Full variable domain (remainder filled in from reference TRBV7-8 and TRBJ2-3): GAGVSQSPRYKVAKRGQDVALRCDPISGHVSLFWYQQALGQGPEFLTYFQNEAQLDKSGLPSDRFFAERPEGSVSTLKIQRTQQEDSAVYLCASSLFDGTDTQYFGPGTRLTVL.

In its sample, this clone was seen once. The DNA of the CDR3 is TGTGCCAGCCCACTAGCGAGCTCTGCGAACACCGGGGAGCTGTTTTTT. This gives the protein CASPLASSANTGELFF. V gene TRBV2 combines with J gene TRBJ2-2, with TRBD2 matching over 7 bases. Germline trimming cut 8 bases from V and 0 bases from J; bases unmatched to any gene: 9. This CDR3 has 16 residues. Germline V gene sequence: CDR1 SNHLY, CDR2 FYNNEI. Looking up the rest from reference TRBV2 and TRBJ2-2 gives the full variable domain: EPEVTQTPSHQVTQMGQEVILRCVPISNHLYFYWYRQILGQKVEFLVSFYNNEISEKSEIFDDQFSVERPDGSNFTLKIRSTKLEDSAMYFCASPLASSANTGELFFGEGSRLTVL.

This sequence joins TRBV5-8 and TRBJ2-5; D perhaps matches TRBD1 (5 bases). The CDR3 has 16 residues. Trimming took 1 base from V and 0 from J, leaving 13 bases between them. Germline values: CDR1 SGHTS, CDR2 YDEGEE. The CDR3 protein is CASSLLGVGYQETQYF. CDR3 DNA: TGTGCCAGCAGCTTGTTAGGGGTTGGGTACCAAGAGACCCAGTACTTC.

This rearrangement joins TRBV10-3 to TRBJ2-1, with 7 bases matching TRBD1. With 2 bases clipped from V and 8 bases from J, the junction kept 6 bases outside the gene matches. The CDR3 extends over 14 amino acids. Per germline, CDR1 ENHRY and CDR2 SYGVKD. This CDR3 reads CAISEDRAGDEQFF. CDR3 sequence (DNA): TGTGCCATCAGTGAGGACAGGGCCGGGGATGAGCAGTTCTTC.

This CDR3 reads CASSVGGQGLTTYEQYF. CDR3 nucleotides: TGTGCCAGCAGCGTAGGGGGTCAGGGGTTAACAACCTACGAGCAGTACTTC. The chain has TRBV9 and TRBJ2-7; perhaps TRBD1 as D (6 bases). The germline V gene has CDR1 SGDLS and CDR2 YYNGEE. Trimming removed 0 bases from V and 2 bases from J, with 18 bases in between. The CDR3 is 17 residues long.

The chain is built from TRBV5-8 and TRBJ2-7; 9 nucleotides line up with TRBD1. The V and J ends lost 4 bases and 6 bases, in that order; junction bases with no gene match: 17. Germline V lookup: CDR1 SGHTS, CDR2 YDEGEE. The length of the CDR3 is 17 residues. CDR3 region: CASSHHPTGGASSEQYF. In DNA, the CDR3 is TGTGCCAGCAGCCATCATCCCACAGGGGGCGCGAGCAGCGAGCAGTACTTC.

V usage is TRBV5-8 and J usage is TRBJ1-4; weak D call: TRBD1 (5 bases). The CDR3 extends over 16 amino acids. Trimming left V 3 bases short and J 8 bases short, with 20 bases between. CDR1 SGHTS and CDR2 YDEGEE come from the germline V gene. CDR3 sequence (DNA): TGTGCCAGCAGCTCGGTGGCAGGGACGGGTCCGGAAAAACTGTTTTTT. This gives the protein CASSSVAGTGPEKLFF.

V is TRBV5-4 and J is TRBJ1-5; 9 bases are shared with TRBD1. With 2 bases clipped from V and 6 bases from J, the junction kept 6 bases outside the gene matches. Germline lookup yields CDR1 SGHNT and CDR2 YYREEE (reference sequence). The CDR3 has 15 amino acids. The CDR3 bases are TGTGCCAGCAGCTTCGGGGACAGGGTTGGTCAGCCCCAGCATTTT. As protein: CASSFGDRVGQPQHF.

The chain has TRBV19 and TRBJ2-7; D is possibly TRBD1 (8 bases). Germline values: CDR1 LNHDA, CDR2 SQIVND (reference sequence). This CDR3 has 14 residues. The V end lost 8 bases, the J end lost 5 bases, and 19 bases lay between the germline ends. The CDR3 reads CASSEQGGAHEQYF. Written as DNA, the CDR3 is TGTGCCAGTTCTGAACAGGGGGGGGCCCACGAGCAGTACTTC. The full variable domain, completed using reference TRBV19 and TRBJ2-7, is DGGITQSPKYLFRKEGQNVTLSCEQNLNHDAMYWYRQDPGQGLRLIYYSQIVNDFQKGDIAEGYSVSREKKESFPLTVTSAQKNPTAFYLCASSEQGGAHEQYFGPGTRLTVT.